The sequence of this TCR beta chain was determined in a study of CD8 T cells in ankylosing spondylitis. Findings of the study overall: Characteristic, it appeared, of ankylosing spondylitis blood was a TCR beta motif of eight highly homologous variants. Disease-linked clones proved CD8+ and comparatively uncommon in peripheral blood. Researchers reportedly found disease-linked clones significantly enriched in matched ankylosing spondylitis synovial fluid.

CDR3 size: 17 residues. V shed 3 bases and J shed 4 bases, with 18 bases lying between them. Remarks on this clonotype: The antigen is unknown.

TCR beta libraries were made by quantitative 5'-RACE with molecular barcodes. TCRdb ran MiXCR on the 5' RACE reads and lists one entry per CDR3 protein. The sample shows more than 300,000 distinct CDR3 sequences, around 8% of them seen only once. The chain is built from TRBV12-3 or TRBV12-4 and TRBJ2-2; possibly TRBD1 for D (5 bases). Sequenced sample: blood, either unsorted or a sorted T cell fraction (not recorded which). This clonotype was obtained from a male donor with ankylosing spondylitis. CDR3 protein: CASSFNGQGPSTGELFF. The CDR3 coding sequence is TGTGCCAGCAGTTTTAATGGGCAGGGCCCTAGCACCGGGGAGCTGTTTTTT.